These 25 T cell receptor beta chains were sequenced from one sample in a study of PD-1 blockade in mismatch repair-deficient tumors. Measured with immunoSEQ multiplex PCR; TCRdb has only the in-frame clones, and not every one. Counted here are some 27,000 clones, roughly 83% occurring once; the ten biggest clones make up under 3.5%. The specimen was PBMCs, collected before pembrolizumab treatment. The receptor set was obtained from an adult with mismatch repair-deficient cancer.

This chain's CDR3 is CASSRTRREKAFF. The CDR3 DNA is TGTGCCAGCAGCCGGACAAGGAGGGAAAAAGCTTTCTTT. The V and J genes are TRBV9 and TRBJ1-1, with D possibly being TRBD1 (5 bases). This CDR3 is built from 13 residues. CDR1 and CDR2 (germline): SGDLS, YYNGEE. V lost 4 bases and J lost 9, with 16 bases in between.

This clone appeared a few times. The chain is built from TRBV11-2 and TRBJ1-4; tentative D call: TRBD1 (5 bases). Germline V gives CDR1 SGHAT, CDR2 FQNNGV. V was cut by 3 bases and J by 6 bases, with 11 bases left in between. This CDR3 has 14 residues. The CDR3 sequence is CASSLFRADEKLFF. The DNA of the CDR3 is TGTGCCAGCAGCTTGTTCAGGGCAGATGAAAAACTGTTTTTT.

V gene TRBV28 combines with J gene TRBJ2-7; 8 bases match TRBD1. After removal of 6 bases from V and 6 bases from J, the junction contained 16 bases not matched to a gene. The germline V gene encodes CDR1 MDHEN and CDR2 SYDVKM. This CDR3 contains 16 residues. The CDR3 sequence is CASSPIDRGLSSEQYF. CDR3 DNA: TGTGCCAGCAGCCCTATCGACAGGGGATTATCGTCCGAGCAGTACTTC.

To note about this clone: The junction departs from germline at one end; a sequencing error may be responsible. The chain combines TRBV7-3 with TRBJ2-1, with D perhaps TRBD2 (6 bases). CDR3 size: 15 residues. Germline V lookup: CDR1 SGHTA, CDR2 FQGTGA. The CDR3 is CASSSSSADYSEQFF. The CDR3 DNA reads TGTGCCAGCAGCTCATCCTCGGCGGACTACAGTGAGCAGTTCTTC.

V gene TRBV5-1 combines with J gene TRBJ2-7, with 7 bases identical to TRBD2. This CDR3 contains 17 residues. The germline V gene has CDR1 SGHRS and CDR2 YFSETQ. The ends lost 2 bases at V and 3 bases at J; junction bases unmatched: 14. Here the CDR3 reads CASSFGGGGGFGYEQYF. The CDR3 region has the DNA TGCGCCAGCAGCTTTGGCGGGGGAGGAGGGTTTGGCTACGAGCAGTACTTC.

The chain combines TRBV4-2 with TRBJ2-1; 10 nucleotides line up with TRBD2. Germline V gene sequence: CDR1 LGHNA, CDR2 YNFKEQ. The CDR3 spans 16 residues. J was trimmed by 3 bases and V by 4 bases; bases with no gene match: 6. The CDR3 loop is CASSPEASGSYNEQFF. CDR3 nucleotides: TGTGCCAGCAGCCCGGAGGCTAGCGGGAGCTACAATGAGCAGTTCTTC.

The chain combines TRBV27 with TRBJ2-5, with 13 bases identical to TRBD2. V was clipped by 2 bases and J by 5 bases; unmatched bases: 11. This CDR3 has 18 amino acids. Germline lookup yields CDR1 MNHEY and CDR2 SMNVEV (reference sequence). The CDR3 loop is CASSLTGLAGEGWETQYF. CDR3 DNA sequence: TGTGCCAGCAGTTTAACCGGACTAGCGGGAGAGGGTTGGGAGACCCAGTACTTC.

The chain carries TRBV9 and TRBJ1-2; TRBD1 matches 7 bases. The CDR3 is 15 amino acids. The V gene's germline CDR1 is SGDLS and CDR2 YYNGEE. The V and J ends lost 0 bases and 7 bases, in that order; junction bases with no gene match: 9. DNA of the CDR3: TGTGCCAGCAGCGTAGCTGAGGGGACAGCTTCTGGCTACACCTTC. Protein: CASSVAEGTASGYTF.

The V and J genes are TRBV30 and TRBJ2-1; TRBD1 matches 10 bases. The CDR3 has 14 amino acids. J lost 15 bases, V lost 7 bases, and 18 bases had no gene match. Germline loops: CDR1 GTSNPN, CDR2 SVGIG (reference sequence). CDR3: CASRPGQGRGPGFF. The CDR3 DNA is TGTGCCTCTAGGCCGGGACAGGGGCGCGGACCCGGGTTCTTC.

V gene TRBV4-2 combines with J gene TRBJ2-1; D is perhaps TRBD1 (5 bases). Trimming pared 0 bases from V and 9 bases from J, leaving 9 bases between. The CDR3 is made up of 13 amino acids. Germline-derived CDR1 and CDR2 are LGHNA and YNFKEQ. The CDR3 DNA follows: TGTGCCAGCAGCCAAGATTGGGGCGGTGAGCAGTTCTTC. Protein product: CASSQDWGGEQFF.

The chain couples TRBV7-3 to TRBJ2-1; the D gene is possibly TRBD2 (6 bases). There are 16 residues in the CDR3. Germline V gene data show CDR1 as SGHTA and CDR2 as FQGTGA. Trimming took 1 base from V and 4 from J, leaving 14 bases between them. CDR3 nucleotides: TGTGCCAGCAGCTTAAATAGACTAGTCCCTTACAATGAGCAGTTCTTC. Residues: CASSLNRLVPYNEQFF.

This chain links TRBV7-3 with TRBJ2-1; D might be TRBD2 (6 bases). CDR1 and CDR2 from the germline V gene are SGHTA and FQGTGA. The V gene lost 5 bases and the J gene lost 7 bases, with 12 bases spanning the gap. The CDR3 spans 13 residues. Written as DNA, the CDR3 is TGTGCCAGCAGCCCAACGGGGGTGAATGAGCAGTTCTTC. This gives the protein CASSPTGVNEQFF.

In DNA form, the CDR3 reads TGTGCCAGCAGTGAATACGGGAGTGCCTATCAGCCCCAGCATTTT. Encoded protein: CASSEYGSAYQPQHF. The gene calls are TRBV2 and TRBJ1-5; D ambiguous. Trimming shortened V by 2 bases and J by 5 bases, and 13 bases separated the two germline ends. The CDR3 contains 15 residues. Germline V gene sequence: CDR1 SNHLY, CDR2 FYNNEI.

The chain employs TRBV6-1 and TRBJ2-3; TRBD2 is a possible D gene (6 bases). This CDR3 has 16 residues. V dropped 1 base and J dropped 2 bases, with 13 bases sitting between them. CDR1 is MNHNS, CDR2 SASEGT, per germline. In nucleotides, the CDR3 is TGTGCCAGCAGTGAAGTTGGCGCGGGATCCACAGATACGCAGTATTTT. Residues: CASSEVGAGSTDTQYF.

CDR3: CASSLGTGTSGNTIYF. CDR3 nucleotides: TGCGCCAGCAGCTTGGGAACAGGCACCTCTGGAAACACCATATATTTT. The V and J genes are TRBV5-1 and TRBJ1-3, with D perhaps TRBD1 (5 bases). The germline CDR1 and CDR2 sequences are SGHRS and YFSETQ. V was pared by 0 bases and J by 0 bases, with 10 bases between. The length of the CDR3 is 16 residues.

The chain recombines TRBV28 with TRBJ2-7; tentative D call: TRBD1 (6 bases). CDR1 is MDHEN and CDR2 is SYDVKM in the germline V gene. The CDR3 extends over 18 amino acids. Trimming took off 3 bases at V and 1 base at J, with 22 bases between the two ends. CDR3 sequence: CASSFVPHLSDRSYEQYF. The DNA for the CDR3 is TGTGCCAGCAGTTTTGTCCCTCACTTGTCTGACAGGTCCTACGAGCAGTACTTC.

The gene calls are TRBV6-5 and TRBJ1-5; D gene uncertain. Germline V gene data show CDR1 as MNHEY and CDR2 as SVGAGI. This CDR3 spans 13 amino acids. The V end was cut by 6 bases, the J end by 3 bases, with 9 bases between. This chain's CDR3 is CASSYGLNQPQHF. DNA of the CDR3: TGTGCCAGCAGCTACGGACTCAATCAGCCCCAGCATTTT.

This clone was detected once. The J gene is TRBJ2-5, the V gene TRBV14; 11 bases fit TRBD1. V trimming: 3 bases; J trimming: 1 base; junction bases outside the gene matches: 1. This CDR3 region has 15 residues. Germline V CDR1 and CDR2: SGHDN, FVKESK. CDR3 nucleotide sequence: TGTGCCAGCAGCCACGGGACAGGGGGCCAAGAGACCCAGTACTTC. Its translation: CASSHGTGGQETQYF.

This clone appeared once. The V gene is TRBV5-1, the J gene TRBJ1-5; 7 positions match TRBD1. Trimming cost V 4 bases and J 3 bases; bases outside gene matches: 10. The length of the CDR3 is 16 residues. Per germline, CDR1 SGHRS and CDR2 YFSETQ. CDR3 bases: TGCGCCAGCAGCCCTGGGACAGCCACCTTCAATCAGCCCCAGCATTTT. Protein sequence: CASSPGTATFNQPQHF.

The chain couples TRBV18 to TRBJ1-4; a weak D match, TRBD1 (5 bases). V gave up 4 bases and J gave up 5 bases, with 8 bases separating them. Germline-derived CDR1 and CDR2 are KGHSH and LQKENI. The CDR3 consists of 13 residues. CDR3 protein: CASSQGMNEKLFF. DNA for the CDR3: TGTGCCAGCTCACAGGGGATGAATGAAAAACTGTTTTTT.

This chain uses TRBV5-1 with TRBJ1-1, with D possibly matching TRBD1 (5 bases). Looked up from germline, CDR1 is SGHRS and CDR2 is YFSETQ. The CDR3 runs to 13 residues. With 5 bases removed from V and 3 bases from J, the gap between germline ends came to 11 bases. CDR3 amino acids: CASSQTGDTEAFF. The CDR3 coding sequence is TGCGCCAGCAGTCAAACAGGAGACACTGAAGCTTTCTTT.

The chain combines TRBV5-4 with TRBJ1-1; TRBD1 agrees at 7 bases. The CDR3 consists of 15 residues. V lost 4 bases and J lost 0; bases outside the gene matches: 6. Germline assignment: CDR1 SGHNT and CDR2 YYREEE (reference sequence). In DNA, the CDR3 is TGTGCCAGCAGCGACAGGGAAAGGATGAACACTGAAGCTTTCTTT. Translating it yields CASSDRERMNTEAFF.

This clone was picked up one time. This chain links TRBV18 with TRBJ2-3; D gene uncertain. Looked up from germline, CDR1 is KGHSH and CDR2 is LQKENI. The CDR3 spans 16 residues. With 5 bases removed from V and 2 bases from J, the gap between germline ends came to 17 bases. As DNA, the CDR3 is TGTGCCAGCTCAAAAGTTCTAGTTAAAAACACAGATACGCAGTATTTT. This translates into CASSKVLVKNTDTQYF.

The chain employs TRBV5-1 and TRBJ2-2, with TRBD1 identical over 8 bases. V lost 7 bases and J lost 7; bases outside the gene matches: 9. This CDR3 contains 14 residues. CDR1 SGHRS and CDR2 YFSETQ come from the germline V gene. Written as DNA, the CDR3 is TGCGCCAGCTCCGGGGCAGGGGGCGGCGGGGAGCTGTTTTTT. It codes for CASSGAGGGGELFF.

J is TRBJ1-6 and V is TRBV19, with 7 nucleotides matching TRBD1. CDR3 length equals 14 residues. The V and J ends lost 4 bases and 7 bases, in that order; junction bases with no gene match: 4. Per the germline V gene, CDR1 is LNHDA and CDR2 is SQIVND (reference sequence). The CDR3 region has the DNA TGTGCCAGTAGTACACAGGGGCGAAATTCACCCCTCCACTTT. Protein: CASSTQGRNSPLHF.